The 13 T cell receptor beta chains below come from one sample, sequenced in a study of CXCR3-negative and CXCR3-positive naive CD8 T cells. It was by 5' RACE with UMI labels that the TRB cDNA libraries were prepared. TCRdb reanalyzed the 5' RACE reads and collapses them to one entry per CDR3 protein, without DNA. This sample's clone table lists some 61,000 distinct CDR3 sequences. The sequenced material came from naive CXCR3- CD8+ T cells from blood. The subset was: CD45RO-CCR7+CD27+CD95- naive CD8+ T cells lacking CXCR3 (TNR3-). The receptors here all came from a human donor in good health. Some clones in this sample may be carry-over from other donors' samples.

The V and J genes are TRBV29-1 and TRBJ2-3; as DNA is missing, the TRBD1 call by TCRdb cannot be tested. CDR3 length: 14 amino acids. The germline V gene encodes CDR1 SQVTM and CDR2 ANQGSEA. CDR3 region: CSVETGGDADTQYF.

This CDR3 reads CASSIFRHPFKSPMGLEQYF. V gene TRBV21-1 combines with J gene TRBJ2-7; TCRdb lists TRBD1, though no DNA is available to test this call. TRBV21-1 is classified as a pseudogene. The CDR3 has 20 amino acids.

The chain combines TRBV29-1 with TRBJ2-7. Germline CDR1 is SQVTM and CDR2 is ANQGSEA. This CDR3 region has 13 residues. The CDR3 loop reads CSVEKGGSYEQYF.

The rearrangement joins TRBV20-1 to TRBJ1-2. Germline CDR1 is DFQATT and CDR2 is SNEGSKA (reference sequence). The CDR3 covers 15 residues. CDR3 sequence reads: CSARTSGGINYGYTF.

V and J are TRBV20-1 and TRBJ2-7; TCRdb's D call of TRBD2 is untestable without DNA. Germline values: CDR1 DFQATT, CDR2 SNEGSKA (reference sequence). The CDR3 has 15 amino acids. The CDR3 loop is CSAREGTRVGGEQYF.

V is TRBV6-6 and J is TRBJ2-6. The CDR3 spans 15 residues. Germline V gene lookup returns CDR1 MNHNY and CDR2 SVGAGI (reference sequence). The CDR3 loop reads CASSYDSTGANVLTF.

The chain has TRBV12-5 and TRBJ2-3. The CDR3 sequence is 13 residues long. Germline V gives CDR1 LGHNT, CDR2 FRNRAP. CDR3 residues: CASGFGGTDTQYF.

This chain links TRBV12-3 or TRBV12-4 with TRBJ2-3. This CDR3 region has 14 residues. CDR3 loop: CASSPVASTDTQYF.

The chain employs TRBV20-1 and TRBJ1-1; TCRdb picks TRBD1, but there is no DNA to check that call. CDR1 DFQATT and CDR2 SNEGSKA come from the germline V gene (reference sequence). This CDR3 has 15 residues. CDR3 sequence: CSARDSGTGNTEAFF.

The rearrangement uses TRBV29-1 and TRBJ2-1. The CDR3 is made up of 12 amino acids. Germline V gene sequence: CDR1 SQVTM, CDR2 ANQGSEA. CDR3 amino acids: CSVGDGYNEQFF.

The chain combines TRBV7-9 with TRBJ1-3; TCRdb's D call, TRBD1, is unchecked because there is no DNA. CDR1 and CDR2 (germline): SEHNR, FQNEAQ (reference sequence). The CDR3 runs 19 residues. The CDR3 sequence: CASSLDMRQGVFPGNTIYF.

The chain has TRBV6-4 and TRBJ2-2. Germline V gene data show CDR1 as MRHNA and CDR2 as SNTAGT. The CDR3 has 14 amino acids. The CDR3 sequence is CASSGTENTGELFF.

The gene calls are TRBV3-1 and TRBJ2-3; TCRdb indicates TRBD2, and absent DNA this call remains unverified. This CDR3 has 20 residues. The germline V gene encodes CDR1 LGHDT and CDR2 YNNKEL (reference sequence). The CDR3 loop is CASSQELVVAGAPSTDTQYF.